This T cell receptor beta chain is from a study of blood T cells in healthy people across ages. In regard to this clonotype: Its target is not known.

Germline V gene data show CDR1 as DFQATT and CDR2 as SNEGSKA (reference sequence). The CDR3 loop spans 15 amino acids. J was trimmed by 0 bases and V by 5 bases; bases with no gene match: 9. A second roughly 7 to 11 cycle PCR used barcoded and J-beta primers. TCRdb independently ran MiXCR on the 5' RACE reads; one entry per CDR3 protein. The sample has about 670,000 distinct CDR3 sequences, approximately 40% seen once. The amount of total RNA extracted per sample was at least 5.5 micrograms. Study-wide findings and caveats: Older individuals had lower TCR beta diversity per million T cells (the decline was roughly linear).

The sample consisted of blood. This clonotype was sampled from a man aged 80 or over in good health. The V call is TRBV20-1, the J call TRBJ2-5; 7 nucleotides agree with TRBD2. DNA of the CDR3: TGCAGTGCTCATGGGCTAGCGGAAAACCAAGAGACCCAGTACTTC. Translating it yields CSAHGLAENQETQYF.